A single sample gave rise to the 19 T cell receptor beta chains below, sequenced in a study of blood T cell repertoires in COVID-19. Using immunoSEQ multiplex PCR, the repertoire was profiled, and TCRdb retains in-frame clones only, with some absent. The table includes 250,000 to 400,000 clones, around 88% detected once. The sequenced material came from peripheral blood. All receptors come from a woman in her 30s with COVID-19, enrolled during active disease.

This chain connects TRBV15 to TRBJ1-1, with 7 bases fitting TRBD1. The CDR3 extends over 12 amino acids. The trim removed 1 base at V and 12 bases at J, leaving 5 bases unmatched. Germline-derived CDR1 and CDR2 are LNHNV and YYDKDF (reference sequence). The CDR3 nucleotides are TGTGCCACCAGCAGAGGACAGGGTAGATCTTTCTTT. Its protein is CATSRGQGRSFF.

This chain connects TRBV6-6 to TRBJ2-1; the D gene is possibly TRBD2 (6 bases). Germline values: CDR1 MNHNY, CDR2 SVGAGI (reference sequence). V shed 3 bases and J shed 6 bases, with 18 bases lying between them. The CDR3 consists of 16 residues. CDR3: CASSYRLTSPSNEQFF. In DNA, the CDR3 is TGTGCCAGCAGTTATCGGTTAACTAGCCCCAGCAATGAGCAGTTCTTC.

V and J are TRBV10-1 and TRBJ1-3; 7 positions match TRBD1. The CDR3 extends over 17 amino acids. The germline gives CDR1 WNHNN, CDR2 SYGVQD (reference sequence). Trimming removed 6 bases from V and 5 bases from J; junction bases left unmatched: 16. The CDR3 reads CASSDCIRGSVRNTIYF. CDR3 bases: TGCGCCAGCAGCGATTGCATCAGGGGGAGTGTAAGAAACACCATATATTTT.

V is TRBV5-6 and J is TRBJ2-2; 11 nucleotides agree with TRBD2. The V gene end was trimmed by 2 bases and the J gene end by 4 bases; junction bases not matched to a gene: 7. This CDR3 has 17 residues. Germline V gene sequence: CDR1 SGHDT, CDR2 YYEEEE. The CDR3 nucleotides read TGTGCCAGCAGCTTCCCAGGACTAGCGGGCGTCACCGGGGAGCTGTTTTTT. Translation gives CASSFPGLAGVTGELFF.

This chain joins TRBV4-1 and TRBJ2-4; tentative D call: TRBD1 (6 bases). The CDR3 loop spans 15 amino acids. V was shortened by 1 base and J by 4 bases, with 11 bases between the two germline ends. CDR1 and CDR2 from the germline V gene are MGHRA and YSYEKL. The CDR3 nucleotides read TGCGCCAGCAGCCAAGTTGGGCAGGGGAAAAACATTCAGTACTTC. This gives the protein CASSQVGQGKNIQYF.

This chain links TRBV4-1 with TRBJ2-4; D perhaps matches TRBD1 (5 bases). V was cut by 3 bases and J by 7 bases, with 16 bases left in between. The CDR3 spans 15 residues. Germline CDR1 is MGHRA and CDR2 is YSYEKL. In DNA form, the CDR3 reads TGCGCCAGCAGCCAGATAGGGGCGCTGGGGAACATTCAGTACTTC. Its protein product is CASSQIGALGNIQYF.

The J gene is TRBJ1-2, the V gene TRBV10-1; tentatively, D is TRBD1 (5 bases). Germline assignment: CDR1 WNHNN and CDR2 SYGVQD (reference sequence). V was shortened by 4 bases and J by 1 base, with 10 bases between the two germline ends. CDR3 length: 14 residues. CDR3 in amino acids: CASSGAQGNYGYTF. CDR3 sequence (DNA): TGCGCCAGCAGTGGGGCCCAGGGTAACTATGGCTACACCTTC.

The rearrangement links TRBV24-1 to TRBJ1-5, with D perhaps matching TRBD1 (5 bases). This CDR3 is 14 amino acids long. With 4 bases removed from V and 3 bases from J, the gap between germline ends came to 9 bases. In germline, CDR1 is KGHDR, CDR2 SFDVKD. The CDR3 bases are TGTGCCACCAGTGAGGGGCGGATCAATCAGCCCCAGCATTTT. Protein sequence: CATSEGRINQPQHF.

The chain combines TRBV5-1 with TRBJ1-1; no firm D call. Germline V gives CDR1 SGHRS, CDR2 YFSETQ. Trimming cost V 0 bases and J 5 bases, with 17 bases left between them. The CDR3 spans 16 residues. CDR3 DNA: TGCGCCAGCAGCTTGGCCGTGGCGGAGTTCGGGACTGAAGCTTTCTTT. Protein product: CASSLAVAEFGTEAFF.

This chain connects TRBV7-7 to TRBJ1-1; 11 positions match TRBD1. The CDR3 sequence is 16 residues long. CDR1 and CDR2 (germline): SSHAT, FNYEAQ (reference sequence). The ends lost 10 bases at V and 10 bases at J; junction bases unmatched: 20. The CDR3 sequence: CATGPFTDRGPTRAFF. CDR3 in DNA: TGTGCCACCGGACCTTTCACGGACAGGGGGCCGACCCGAGCTTTCTTT.

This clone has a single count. In DNA, the CDR3 is TGTGCCAGCAGCCCGGGACTAGCGGGGGCAACTAGCACAGATACGCAGTATTTT. It encodes CASSPGLAGATSTDTQYF. This chain connects TRBV3-1 (or the pseudogene TRBV3-2) to TRBJ2-3; 14 bases are shared with TRBD2. This CDR3 is built from 18 residues. V gave up 4 bases and J gave up 0 bases; unmatched junction bases: 6. Germline CDR1 and CDR2: LGHDT and YNNKEL (reference sequence).

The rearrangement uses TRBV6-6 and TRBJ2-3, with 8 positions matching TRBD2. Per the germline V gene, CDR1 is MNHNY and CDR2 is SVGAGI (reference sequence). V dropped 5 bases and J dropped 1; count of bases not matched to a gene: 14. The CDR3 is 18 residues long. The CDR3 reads CASSHTSGESSGTDTQYF. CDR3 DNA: TGTGCCAGCAGTCACACTAGCGGTGAAAGCTCTGGCACAGATACGCAGTATTTT.

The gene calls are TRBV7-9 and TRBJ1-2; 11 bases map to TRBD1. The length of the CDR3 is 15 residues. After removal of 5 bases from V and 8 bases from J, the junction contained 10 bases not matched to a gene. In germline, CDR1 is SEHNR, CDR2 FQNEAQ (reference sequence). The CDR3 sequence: CASSIGGQGAPGYTF. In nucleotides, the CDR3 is TGTGCCAGCAGCATAGGAGGACAGGGGGCGCCGGGCTACACCTTC.

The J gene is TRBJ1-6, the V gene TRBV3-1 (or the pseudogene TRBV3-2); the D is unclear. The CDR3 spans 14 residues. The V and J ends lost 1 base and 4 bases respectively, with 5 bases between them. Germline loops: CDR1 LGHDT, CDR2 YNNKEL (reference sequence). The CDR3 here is CASSQVRYNSPLHF. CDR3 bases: TGTGCCAGCAGCCAAGTCAGGTATAATTCACCCCTCCACTTT.

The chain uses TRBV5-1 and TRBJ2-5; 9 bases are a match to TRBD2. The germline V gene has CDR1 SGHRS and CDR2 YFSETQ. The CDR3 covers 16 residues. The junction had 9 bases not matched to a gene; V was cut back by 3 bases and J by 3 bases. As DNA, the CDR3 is TGCGCCAGCAGCTCTCGTCATAGCGGGGGCGAAGAGACCCAGTACTTC. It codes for CASSSRHSGGEETQYF.

CDR3 in amino acids: CASSPQGLSGSGNTIYF. The CDR3 nucleotides read TGTGCCAGCAGCCCTCAGGGGTTGTCCGGCTCTGGAAACACCATATATTTT. The chain is built from TRBV3-1 (or the pseudogene TRBV3-2) and TRBJ1-3; a possible D gene is TRBD1 (6 bases). V lost 4 bases and J 0 bases, leaving 16 bases between the germline ends. Germline lookup yields CDR1 LGHDT and CDR2 YNNKEL (reference sequence). This CDR3 is 17 amino acids long.

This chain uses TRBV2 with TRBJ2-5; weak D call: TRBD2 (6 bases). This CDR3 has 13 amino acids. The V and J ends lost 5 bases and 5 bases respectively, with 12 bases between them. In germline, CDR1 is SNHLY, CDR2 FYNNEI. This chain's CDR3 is CASSRDGGETQYF. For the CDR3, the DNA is TGTGCCAGCAGTCGGGACGGGGGTGAGACCCAGTACTTC.

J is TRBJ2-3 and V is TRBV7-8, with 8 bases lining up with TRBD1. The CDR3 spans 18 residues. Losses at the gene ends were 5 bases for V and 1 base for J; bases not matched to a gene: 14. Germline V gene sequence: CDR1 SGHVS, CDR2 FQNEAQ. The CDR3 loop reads CASSPHRIPGQGTDTQYF. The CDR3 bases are TGTGCCAGCAGCCCCCATAGAATCCCGGGACAGGGCACAGATACGCAGTATTTT.

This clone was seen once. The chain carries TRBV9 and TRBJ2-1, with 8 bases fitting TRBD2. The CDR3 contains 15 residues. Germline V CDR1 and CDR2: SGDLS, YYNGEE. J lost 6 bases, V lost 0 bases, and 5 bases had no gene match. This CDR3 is CASSVGTSGSNEQFF. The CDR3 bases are TGTGCCAGCAGCGTAGGAACTAGCGGATCCAATGAGCAGTTCTTC.